The clone carrying this T cell receptor (beta chain) was picked up a small number of times. Unique molecular identifiers were built into the TCRbeta library. TCRdb re-analysed the PCR reads in MiXCR, keeping a single row per CDR3 protein. The sample records about 610,000 distinct CDR3 sequences, 10% being singletons. The CDR3 contains 15 residues. Looked up from germline, CDR1 is KGHSH and CDR2 is LQKENI. V dropped 0 bases and J dropped 2 bases, with 10 bases sitting between them. These data belong to a study of T-cell reconstitution after alpha-beta-depleted transplantation in children. The source was PBMCs from the stem cell graft donor, collected from the stem cell graft. This chain connects TRBV18 to TRBJ2-5, with a possible D match to TRBD1 (5 bases). The TCR comes from a human donor who donated a stem cell graft to a child with acute myeloid leukemia. The CDR3 loop reads CASSPPPTVQETQYF. CDR3 nucleotide sequence: TGTGCCAGCTCACCACCGCCGACAGTGCAAGAGACCCAGTACTTC.